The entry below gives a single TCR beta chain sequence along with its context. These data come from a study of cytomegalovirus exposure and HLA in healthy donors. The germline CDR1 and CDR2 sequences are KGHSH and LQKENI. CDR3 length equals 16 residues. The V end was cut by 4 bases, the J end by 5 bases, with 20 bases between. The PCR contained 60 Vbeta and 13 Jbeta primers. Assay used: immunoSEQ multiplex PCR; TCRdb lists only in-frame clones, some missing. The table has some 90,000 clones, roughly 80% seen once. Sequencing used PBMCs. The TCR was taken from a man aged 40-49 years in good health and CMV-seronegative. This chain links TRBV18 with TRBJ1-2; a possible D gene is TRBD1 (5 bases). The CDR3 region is CASSLAFGGARYGYTF. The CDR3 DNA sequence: TGTGCCAGCTCACTAGCTTTTGGAGGGGCGCGATATGGCTACACCTTC.